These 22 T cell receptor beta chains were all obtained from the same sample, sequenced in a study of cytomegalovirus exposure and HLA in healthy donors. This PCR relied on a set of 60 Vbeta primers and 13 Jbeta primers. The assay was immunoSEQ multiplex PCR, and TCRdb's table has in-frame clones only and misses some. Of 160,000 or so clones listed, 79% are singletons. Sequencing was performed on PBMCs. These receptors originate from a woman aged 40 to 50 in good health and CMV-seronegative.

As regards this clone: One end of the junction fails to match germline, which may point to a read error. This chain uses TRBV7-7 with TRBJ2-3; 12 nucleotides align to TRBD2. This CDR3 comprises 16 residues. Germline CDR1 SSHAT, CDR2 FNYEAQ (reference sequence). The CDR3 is CASSFGLAGGTDTQYF. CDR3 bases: TGTGCTAGCAGCTTTGGGCTAGCGGGAGGGACAGATACGCAGTATTTT.

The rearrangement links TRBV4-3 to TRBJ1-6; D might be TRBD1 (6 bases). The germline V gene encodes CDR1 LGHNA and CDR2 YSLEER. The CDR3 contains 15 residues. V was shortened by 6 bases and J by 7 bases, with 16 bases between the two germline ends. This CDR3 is CASSRDPGANSPLHF. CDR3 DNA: TGCGCCAGCAGTCGGGACCCAGGGGCGAATTCACCCCTCCACTTT.

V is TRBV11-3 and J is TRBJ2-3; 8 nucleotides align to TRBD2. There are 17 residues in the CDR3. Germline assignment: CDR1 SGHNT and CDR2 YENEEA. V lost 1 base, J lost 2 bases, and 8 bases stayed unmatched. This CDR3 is CASSLGRSGGITDTQYF. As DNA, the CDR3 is TGTGCCAGCAGCTTAGGGCGGAGCGGGGGTATCACAGATACGCAGTATTTT. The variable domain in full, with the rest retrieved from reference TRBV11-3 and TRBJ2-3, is EAGVVQSPRYKIIEKKQPVAFWCNPISGHNTLYWYLQNLGQGPELLIRYENEEAVDDSQLPKDRFSAERLKGVDSTLKIQPAELGDSAVYLCASSLGRSGGITDTQYFGPGTRLTVL.

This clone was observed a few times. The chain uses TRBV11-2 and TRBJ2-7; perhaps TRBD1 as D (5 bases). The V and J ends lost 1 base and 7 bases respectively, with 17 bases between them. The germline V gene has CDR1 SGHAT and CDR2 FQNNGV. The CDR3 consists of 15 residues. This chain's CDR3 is CASSLALGHLLEQYF. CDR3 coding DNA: TGTGCCAGCAGCTTAGCCCTTGGACACCTCTTGGAGCAGTACTTC.

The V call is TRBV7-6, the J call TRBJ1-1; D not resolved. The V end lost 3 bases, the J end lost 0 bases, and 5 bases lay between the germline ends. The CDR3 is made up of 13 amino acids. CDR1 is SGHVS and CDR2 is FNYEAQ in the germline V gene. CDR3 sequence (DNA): TGTGCCAGCAGCTTTTATGTGAACACTGAAGCTTTCTTT. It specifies CASSFYVNTEAFF.

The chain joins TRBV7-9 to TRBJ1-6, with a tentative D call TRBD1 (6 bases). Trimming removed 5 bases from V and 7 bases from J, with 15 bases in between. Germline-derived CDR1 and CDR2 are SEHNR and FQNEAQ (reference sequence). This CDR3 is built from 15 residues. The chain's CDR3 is CASSPAGGSNSPLHF. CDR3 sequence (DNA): TGTGCCAGCAGCCCTGCGGGGGGCTCGAATTCACCCCTCCACTTT.

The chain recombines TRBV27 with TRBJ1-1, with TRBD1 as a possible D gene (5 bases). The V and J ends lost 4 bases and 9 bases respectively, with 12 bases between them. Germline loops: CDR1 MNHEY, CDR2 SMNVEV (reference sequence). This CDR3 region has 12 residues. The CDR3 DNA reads TGTGCCAGCAGTTATTGGGGGGAACAAGCTTTCTTT. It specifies CASSYWGEQAFF.

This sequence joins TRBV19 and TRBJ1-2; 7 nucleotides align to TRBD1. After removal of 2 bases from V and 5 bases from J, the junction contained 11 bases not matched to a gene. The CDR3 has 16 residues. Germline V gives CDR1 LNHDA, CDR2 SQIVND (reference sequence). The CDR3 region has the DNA TGTGCCAGTAGTATATCTCCAGGGGGGTATGCTTATGGCTACACCTTC. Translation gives CASSISPGGYAYGYTF.

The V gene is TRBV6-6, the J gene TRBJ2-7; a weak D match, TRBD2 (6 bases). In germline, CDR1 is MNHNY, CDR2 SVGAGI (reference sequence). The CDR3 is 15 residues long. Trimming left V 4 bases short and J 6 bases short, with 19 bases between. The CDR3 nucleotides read TGTGCCAGCAGTTCCGACCGCGGAGCCGGGGGCGAGCAGTACTTC. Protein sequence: CASSSDRGAGGEQYF.

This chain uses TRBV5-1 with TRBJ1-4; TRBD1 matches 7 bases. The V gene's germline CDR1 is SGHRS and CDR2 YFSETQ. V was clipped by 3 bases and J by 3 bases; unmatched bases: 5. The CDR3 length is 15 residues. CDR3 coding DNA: TGCGCCAGCAGCTCCTCGGGACAGTCTAATGAAAAACTGTTTTTT. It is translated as CASSSSGQSNEKLFF.

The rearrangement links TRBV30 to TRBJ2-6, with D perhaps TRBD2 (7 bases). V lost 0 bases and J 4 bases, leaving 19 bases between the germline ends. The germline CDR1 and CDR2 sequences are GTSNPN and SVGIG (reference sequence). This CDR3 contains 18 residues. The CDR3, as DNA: TGTGCCTGGAGTGTAAAAGGAGGGGGGGTATGGGGGGCCAACGTCCTGACTTTC. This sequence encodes CAWSVKGGGVWGANVLTF.

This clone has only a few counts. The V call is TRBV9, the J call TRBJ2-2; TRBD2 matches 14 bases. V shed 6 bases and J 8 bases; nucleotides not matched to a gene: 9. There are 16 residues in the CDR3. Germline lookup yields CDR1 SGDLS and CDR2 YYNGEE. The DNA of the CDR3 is TGTGCCAGCACCGCCGGGACTAGCGGGAGTCAGGGGGAGCTGTTTTTT. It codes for CASTAGTSGSQGELFF.

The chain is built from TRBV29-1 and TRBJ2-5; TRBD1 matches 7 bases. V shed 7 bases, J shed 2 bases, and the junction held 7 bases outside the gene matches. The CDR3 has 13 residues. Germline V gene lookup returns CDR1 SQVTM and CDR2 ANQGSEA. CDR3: CSAGTAGQETQYF. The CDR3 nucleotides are TGCAGCGCCGGGACAGCAGGACAAGAGACCCAGTACTTC.

CDR3 sequence: CASSYWAGEQFF. CDR3 DNA: TGTGCCAGCAGTTACTGGGCGGGAGAGCAGTTCTTC. The chain combines TRBV6-5 with TRBJ2-1, with a tentative D call TRBD2 (6 bases). Germline CDR1 reads MNHEY; CDR2 reads SVGAGI. V lost 1 base, J lost 10 bases, and 8 bases lay in between. This CDR3 comprises 12 residues.

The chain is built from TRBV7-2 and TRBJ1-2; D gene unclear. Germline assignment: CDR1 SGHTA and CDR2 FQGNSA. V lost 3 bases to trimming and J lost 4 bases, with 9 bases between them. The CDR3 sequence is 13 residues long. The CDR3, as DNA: TGTGCCAGCAGCTTTGAGGTGGGCTATGGCTACACCTTC. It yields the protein CASSFEVGYGYTF.

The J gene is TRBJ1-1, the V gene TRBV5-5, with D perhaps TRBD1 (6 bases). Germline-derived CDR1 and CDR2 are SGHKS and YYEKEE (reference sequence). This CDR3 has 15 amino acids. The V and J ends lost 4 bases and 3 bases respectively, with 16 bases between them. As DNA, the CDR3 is TGTGCCAGCAGCCCTTATACAGGGTTATACACTGAAGCTTTCTTT. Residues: CASSPYTGLYTEAFF.

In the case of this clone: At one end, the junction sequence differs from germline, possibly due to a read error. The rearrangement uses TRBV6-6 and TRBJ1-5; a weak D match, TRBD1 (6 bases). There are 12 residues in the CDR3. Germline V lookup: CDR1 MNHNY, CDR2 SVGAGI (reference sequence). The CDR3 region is CASTYGGQPQHF. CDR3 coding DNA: TGTGCCAGCACTTACGGGGGCCAGCCCCAGCATTTT.

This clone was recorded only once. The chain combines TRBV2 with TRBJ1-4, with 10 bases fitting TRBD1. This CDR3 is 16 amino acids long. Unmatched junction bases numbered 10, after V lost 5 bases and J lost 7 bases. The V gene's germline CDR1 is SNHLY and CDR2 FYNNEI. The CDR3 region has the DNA TGTGCCAGCAGTCCCGGCCAGGGACAGGGGCGTGAAAAACTGTTTTTT. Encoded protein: CASSPGQGQGREKLFF.

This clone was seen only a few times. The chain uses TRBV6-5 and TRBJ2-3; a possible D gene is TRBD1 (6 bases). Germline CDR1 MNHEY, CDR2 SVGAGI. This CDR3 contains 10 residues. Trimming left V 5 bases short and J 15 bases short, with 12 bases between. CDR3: CASSERDKYF. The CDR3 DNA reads TGTGCCAGCAGTGAACGGGACAAATATTTT.

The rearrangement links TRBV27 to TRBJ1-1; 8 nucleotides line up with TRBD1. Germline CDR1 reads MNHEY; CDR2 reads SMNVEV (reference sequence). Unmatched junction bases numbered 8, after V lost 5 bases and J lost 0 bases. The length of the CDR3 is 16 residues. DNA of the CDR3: TGTGCCAGCAGTCTCTCCCCGACAGGGGTGAACACTGAAGCTTTCTTT. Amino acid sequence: CASSLSPTGVNTEAFF.

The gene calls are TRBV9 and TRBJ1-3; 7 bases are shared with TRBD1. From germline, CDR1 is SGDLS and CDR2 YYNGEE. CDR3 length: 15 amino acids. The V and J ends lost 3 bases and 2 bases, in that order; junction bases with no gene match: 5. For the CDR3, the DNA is TGTGCCAGCAGCGCCGGGGACAGCGCTGGAAACACCATATATTTT. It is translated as CASSAGDSAGNTIYF.

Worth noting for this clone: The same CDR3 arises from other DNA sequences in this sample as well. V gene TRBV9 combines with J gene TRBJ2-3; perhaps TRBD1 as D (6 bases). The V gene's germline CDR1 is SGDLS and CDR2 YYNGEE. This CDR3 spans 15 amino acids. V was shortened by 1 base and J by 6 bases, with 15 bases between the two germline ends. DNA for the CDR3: TGTGCCAGCAGCGTATCGGGCAGGGGAGCTGATACGCAGTATTTT. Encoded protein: CASSVSGRGADTQYF.